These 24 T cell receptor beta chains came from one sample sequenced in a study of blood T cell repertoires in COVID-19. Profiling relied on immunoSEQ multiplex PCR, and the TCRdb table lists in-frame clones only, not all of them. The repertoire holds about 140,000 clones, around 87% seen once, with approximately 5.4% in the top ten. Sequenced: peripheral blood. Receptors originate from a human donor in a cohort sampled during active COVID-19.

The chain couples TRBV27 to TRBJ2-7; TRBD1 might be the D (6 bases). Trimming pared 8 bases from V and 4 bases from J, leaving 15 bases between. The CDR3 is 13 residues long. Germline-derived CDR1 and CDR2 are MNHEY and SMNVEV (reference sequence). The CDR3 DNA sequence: TGTGCCAGCGGTCGCCAGGGGCGGTACGAGCAGTACTTC. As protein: CASGRQGRYEQYF.

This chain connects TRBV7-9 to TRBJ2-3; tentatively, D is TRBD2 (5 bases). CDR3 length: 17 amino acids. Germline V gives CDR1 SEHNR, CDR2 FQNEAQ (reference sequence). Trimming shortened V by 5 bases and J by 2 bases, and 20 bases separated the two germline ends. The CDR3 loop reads CASSLDGSGLTTDTQYF. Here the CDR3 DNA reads TGTGCCAGCAGCCTAGACGGCAGCGGACTTACCACAGATACGCAGTATTTT.

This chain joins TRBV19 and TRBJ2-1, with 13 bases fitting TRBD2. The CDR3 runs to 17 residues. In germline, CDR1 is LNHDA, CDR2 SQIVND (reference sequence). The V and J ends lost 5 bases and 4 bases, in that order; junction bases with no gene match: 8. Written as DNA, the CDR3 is TGTGCCAGTAGTCCCCGGACTAGCGGGGGTGAATACAATGAGCAGTTCTTC. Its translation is CASSPRTSGGEYNEQFF.

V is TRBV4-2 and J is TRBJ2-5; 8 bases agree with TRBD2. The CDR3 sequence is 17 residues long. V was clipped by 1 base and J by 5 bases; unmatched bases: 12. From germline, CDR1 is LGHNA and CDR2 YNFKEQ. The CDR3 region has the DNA TGTGCCAGCAGCCAAGGGGGCGGAGCGGGAGTGAGGGAGACCCAGTACTTC. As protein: CASSQGGGAGVRETQYF.

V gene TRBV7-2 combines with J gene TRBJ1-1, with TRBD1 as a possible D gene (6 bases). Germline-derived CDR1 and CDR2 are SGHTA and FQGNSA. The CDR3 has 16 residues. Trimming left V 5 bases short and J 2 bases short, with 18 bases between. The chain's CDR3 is CASSPGGGEGNTEAFF. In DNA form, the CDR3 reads TGTGCCAGCAGCCCAGGCGGGGGCGAGGGAAACACTGAAGCTTTCTTT.

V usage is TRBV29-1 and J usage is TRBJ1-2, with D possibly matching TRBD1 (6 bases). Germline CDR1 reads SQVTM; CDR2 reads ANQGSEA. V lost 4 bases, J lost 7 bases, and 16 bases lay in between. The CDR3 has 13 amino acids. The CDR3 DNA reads TGCAGCGTTGGAACTACAGGGTTTCGTGGCTACACCTTC. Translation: CSVGTTGFRGYTF.

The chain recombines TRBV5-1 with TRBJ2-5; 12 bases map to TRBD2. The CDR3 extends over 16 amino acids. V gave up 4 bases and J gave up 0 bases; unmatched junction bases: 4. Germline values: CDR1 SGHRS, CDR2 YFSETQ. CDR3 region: CASSLGLAGNQETQYF. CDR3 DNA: TGCGCCAGCAGCCTAGGACTAGCGGGGAACCAAGAGACCCAGTACTTC. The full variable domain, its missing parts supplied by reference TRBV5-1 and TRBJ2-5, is KAGVTQTPRYLIKTRGQQVTLSCSPISGHRSVSWYQQTPGQGLQFLFEYFSETQRNKGNFPGRFSGRQFSNSRSEMNVSTLELGDSALYLCASSLGLAGNQETQYFGPGTRLLVL.

The CDR3 is CASSYKREAYEQYF. The DNA of the CDR3 is TGTGCCAGCAGCTACAAGCGGGAGGCGTACGAGCAGTACTTC. The rearrangement links TRBV7-2 to TRBJ2-7; TRBD2 matches 9 bases. This CDR3 comprises 14 residues. Germline CDR1 is SGHTA and CDR2 is FQGNSA. V gave up 4 bases and J gave up 4 bases; unmatched junction bases: 5.

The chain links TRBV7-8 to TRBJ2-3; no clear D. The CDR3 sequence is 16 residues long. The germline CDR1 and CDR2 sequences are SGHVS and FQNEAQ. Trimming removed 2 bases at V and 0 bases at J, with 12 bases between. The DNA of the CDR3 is TGTGCCAGCAGCTTAAATCCGGGTTTTAGCACAGATACGCAGTATTTT. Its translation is CASSLNPGFSTDTQYF.

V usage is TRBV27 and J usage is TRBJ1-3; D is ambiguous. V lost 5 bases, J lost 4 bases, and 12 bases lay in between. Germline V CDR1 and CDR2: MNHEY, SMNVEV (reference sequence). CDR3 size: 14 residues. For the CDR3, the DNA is TGTGCCAGCAGTCCCACCCGAGTCGGAAACACCATATATTTT. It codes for CASSPTRVGNTIYF.

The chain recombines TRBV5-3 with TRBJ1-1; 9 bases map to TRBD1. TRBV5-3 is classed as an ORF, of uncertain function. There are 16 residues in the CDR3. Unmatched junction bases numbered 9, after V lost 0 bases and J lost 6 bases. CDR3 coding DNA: TGTGCCAGAAGCTTGGACTACAGGGGGCGAAGCCCTGAAGCTTTCTTT. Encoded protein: CARSLDYRGRSPEAFF.

The CDR3 loop is CASSHLRDSLRYGYTF. The CDR3 DNA sequence: TGTGCCAGCAGCCACCTCCGGGACTCTCTTCGGTATGGCTACACCTTC. The V call is TRBV3-1 (or the pseudogene TRBV3-2), the J call TRBJ1-2; the D gene is possibly TRBD1 (5 bases). V was shortened by 3 bases and J by 5 bases, with 19 bases between the two germline ends. CDR1 and CDR2 (germline): LGHDT, YNNKEL (reference sequence). The CDR3 is 16 residues long.

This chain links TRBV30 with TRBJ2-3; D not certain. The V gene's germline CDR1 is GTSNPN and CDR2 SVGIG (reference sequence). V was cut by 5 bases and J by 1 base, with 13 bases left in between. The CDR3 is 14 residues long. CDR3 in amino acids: CAWSNGLGTDTQYF. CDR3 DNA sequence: TGTGCCTGGTCAAACGGTCTCGGCACAGATACGCAGTATTTT.

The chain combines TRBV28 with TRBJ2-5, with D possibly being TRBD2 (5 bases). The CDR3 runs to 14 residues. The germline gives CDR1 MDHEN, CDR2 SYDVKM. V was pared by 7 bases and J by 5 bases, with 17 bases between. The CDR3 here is CASTERAARETQYF. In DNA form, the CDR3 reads TGTGCCAGCACCGAGAGGGCCGCCCGGGAGACCCAGTACTTC. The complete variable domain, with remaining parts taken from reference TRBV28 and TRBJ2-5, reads DVKVTQSSRYLVKRTGEKVFLECVQDMDHENMFWYRQDPGLGLRLIYFSYDVKMKEKGDIPEGYSVSREKKERFSLILESASTNQTSMYLCASTERAARETQYFGPGTRLLVL.

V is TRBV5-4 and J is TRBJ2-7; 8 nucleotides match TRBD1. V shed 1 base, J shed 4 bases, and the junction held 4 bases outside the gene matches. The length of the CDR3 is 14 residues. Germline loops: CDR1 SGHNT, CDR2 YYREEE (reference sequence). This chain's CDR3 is CASSLRTGRYEQYF. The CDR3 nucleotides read TGTGCCAGCAGCTTGAGGACAGGGAGGTACGAGCAGTACTTC. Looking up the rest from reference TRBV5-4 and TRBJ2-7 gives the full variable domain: ETGVTQSPTHLIKTRGQQVTLRCSSQSGHNTVSWYQQALGQGPQFIFQYYREEENGRGNFPPRFSGLQFPNYSSELNVNALELDDSALYLCASSLRTGRYEQYFGPGTRLTVT.

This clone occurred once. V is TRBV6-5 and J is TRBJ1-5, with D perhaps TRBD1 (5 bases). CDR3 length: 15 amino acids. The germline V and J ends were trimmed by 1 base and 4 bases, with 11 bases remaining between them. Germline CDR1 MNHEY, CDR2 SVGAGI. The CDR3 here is CASSYLGHGNQPQHF. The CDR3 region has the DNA TGTGCCAGCAGTTACTTAGGACACGGAAATCAGCCCCAGCATTTT.

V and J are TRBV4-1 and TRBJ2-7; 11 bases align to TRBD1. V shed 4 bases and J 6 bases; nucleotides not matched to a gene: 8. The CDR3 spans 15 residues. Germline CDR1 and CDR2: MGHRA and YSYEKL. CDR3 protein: CASSRGQGASIEQYF. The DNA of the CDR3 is TGCGCCAGCAGCCGAGGACAGGGGGCCTCGATCGAGCAGTACTTC.

The CDR3 reads CASSEGISGGAYQETQYF. The CDR3 DNA reads as TGTGCCAGCAGTGAAGGGATTAGCGGGGGGGCGTACCAAGAGACCCAGTACTTC. The chain is built from TRBV6-1 and TRBJ2-5; 11 positions agree with TRBD2. This CDR3 is 18 amino acids long. Germline assignment: CDR1 MNHNS and CDR2 SASEGT. Germline trimming cut 1 base from V and 0 bases from J; bases unmatched to any gene: 7.

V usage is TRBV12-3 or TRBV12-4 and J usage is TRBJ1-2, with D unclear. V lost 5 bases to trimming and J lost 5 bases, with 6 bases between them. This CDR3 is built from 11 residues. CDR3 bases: TGTGCCAGCAGTCACAGTTATGGCTACACCTTC. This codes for CASSHSYGYTF.

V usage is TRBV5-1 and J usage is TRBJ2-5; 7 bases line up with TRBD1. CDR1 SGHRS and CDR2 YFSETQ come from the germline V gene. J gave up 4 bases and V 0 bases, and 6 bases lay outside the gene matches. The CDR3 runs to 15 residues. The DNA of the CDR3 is TGCGCCAGCAGCTTGGCCAAGGGGGCCGGAGAGACCCAGTACTTC. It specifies CASSLAKGAGETQYF.

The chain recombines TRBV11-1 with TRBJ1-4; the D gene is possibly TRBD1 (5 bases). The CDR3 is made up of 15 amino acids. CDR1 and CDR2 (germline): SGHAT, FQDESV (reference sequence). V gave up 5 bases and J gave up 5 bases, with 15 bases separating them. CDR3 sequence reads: CASSLSPGGNEKLFF. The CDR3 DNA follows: TGTGCCAGCAGCCTCAGCCCCGGGGGGAATGAAAAACTGTTTTTT.

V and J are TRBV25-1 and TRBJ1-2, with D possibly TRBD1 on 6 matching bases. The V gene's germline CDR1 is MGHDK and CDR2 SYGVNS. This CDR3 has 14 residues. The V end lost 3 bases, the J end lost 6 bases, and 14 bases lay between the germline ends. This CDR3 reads CASSERGWLNGYTF. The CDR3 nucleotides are TGTGCCAGCAGTGAGAGGGGGTGGCTTAATGGCTACACCTTC.

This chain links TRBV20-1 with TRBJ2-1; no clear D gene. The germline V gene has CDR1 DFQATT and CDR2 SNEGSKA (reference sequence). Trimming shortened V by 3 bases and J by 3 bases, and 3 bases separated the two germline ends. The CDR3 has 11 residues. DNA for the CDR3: TGCAGTGCTAGGTACTACAATGAGCAGTTCTTC. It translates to CSARYYNEQFF.

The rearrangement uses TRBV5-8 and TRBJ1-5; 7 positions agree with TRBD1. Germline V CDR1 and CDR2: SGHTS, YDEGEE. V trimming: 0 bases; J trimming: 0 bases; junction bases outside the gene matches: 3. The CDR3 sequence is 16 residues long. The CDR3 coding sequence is TGTGCCAGCAGCTTGGGACAGGGAGTTAGCAATCAGCCCCAGCATTTT. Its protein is CASSLGQGVSNQPQHF.